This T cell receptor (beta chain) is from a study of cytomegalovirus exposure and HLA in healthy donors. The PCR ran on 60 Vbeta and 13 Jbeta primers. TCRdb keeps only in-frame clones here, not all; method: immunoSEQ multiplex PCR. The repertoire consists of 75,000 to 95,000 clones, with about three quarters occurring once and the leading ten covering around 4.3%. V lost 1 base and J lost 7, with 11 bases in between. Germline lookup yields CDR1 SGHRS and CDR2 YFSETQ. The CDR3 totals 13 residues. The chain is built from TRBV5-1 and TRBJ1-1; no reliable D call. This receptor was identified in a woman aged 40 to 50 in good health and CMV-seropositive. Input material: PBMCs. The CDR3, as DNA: TGCGCCAGCAGCTTGAAGGGAGGCGGTGAAGCTTTCTTT. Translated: CASSLKGGGEAFF.